The 8 T cell receptor beta chains below were found in one sample sequenced in a study of Ad26.COV2.S vaccination and SARS-CoV-2 variants. TCRdb keeps only in-frame clones here, not all; method: immunoSEQ multiplex PCR. The data show 85,000 to 95,000 clones, approximately 81% seen once. This material consisted of peripheral blood, taken after recovery from COVID-19. The receptors here all came from a human donor who had recovered from COVID-19.

This sequence joins TRBV5-6 and TRBJ2-1; D unclear. The germline V gene encodes CDR1 SGHDT and CDR2 YYEEEE. CDR3 length: 17 residues. V was clipped by 4 bases and J by 10 bases, with 27 bases between them. CDR3 sequence reads: CASSPMGFGFPPTEQFF. DNA of the CDR3: TGTGCCAGCAGCCCCATGGGATTCGGGTTCCCTCCGACGGAGCAGTTCTTC.

The chain employs TRBV4-1 and TRBJ2-7; tentatively, D is TRBD2 (5 bases). Germline-derived CDR1 and CDR2 are MGHRA and YSYEKL. V shed 5 bases and J shed 2 bases, with 10 bases lying between them. There are 13 residues in the CDR3. DNA for the CDR3: TGCGCCAGCAGCATAGGAGGAGCCTACGAGCAGTACTTC. Translated, it gives CASSIGGAYEQYF.

The chain recombines TRBV19 with TRBJ1-5; TRBD1 is a possible D gene (5 bases). The germline V gene has CDR1 LNHDA and CDR2 SQIVND (reference sequence). The length of the CDR3 is 16 residues. V was trimmed by 3 bases and J by 2 bases, leaving 14 bases between them. In DNA, the CDR3 is TGTGCCAGTAGTATGATGGGGGGGAATCGCAATCAGCCCCAGCATTTT. Its translation: CASSMMGGNRNQPQHF.

The chain couples TRBV7-3 to TRBJ2-3; 13 positions agree with TRBD2. V gave up 2 bases and J gave up 3 bases; unmatched junction bases: 5. This CDR3 is 17 amino acids long. Germline loops: CDR1 SGHTA, CDR2 FQGTGA. In DNA, the CDR3 is TGTGCCAGCAGCTTACCGACTAGCGGGAGGAGTACAGATACGCAGTATTTT. Amino acid sequence: CASSLPTSGRSTDTQYF. The variable domain in full, with the rest retrieved from reference TRBV7-3 and TRBJ2-3, is GAGVSQTPSNKVTEKGKYVELRCDPISGHTALYWYRQSLGQGPEFLIYFQGTGAADDSGLPNDRFFAVRPEGSVSTLKIQRTERGDSAVYLCASSLPTSGRSTDTQYFGPGTRLTVL.

The chain has TRBV19 and TRBJ1-1; D not resolved. The germline V gene encodes CDR1 LNHDA and CDR2 SQIVND (reference sequence). The V end lost 7 bases, the J end lost 3 bases, and 9 bases lay between the germline ends. CDR3 length: 12 residues. The chain's CDR3 is CASTDGDTEAFF. The CDR3 DNA reads TGTGCCAGTACCGACGGGGACACTGAAGCTTTCTTT.

The chain employs TRBV18 and TRBJ2-5, with D possibly matching TRBD1 (5 bases). CDR1 is KGHSH, CDR2 LQKENI, per germline. The length of the CDR3 is 15 residues. The V end was cut by 3 bases, the J end by 1 base, with 12 bases between. The CDR3 DNA is TGTGCCAGCTCACCTTTGGGGCCCCCCCAAGAGACCCAGTACTTC. Translating it yields CASSPLGPPQETQYF.

The V call is TRBV7-3, the J call TRBJ2-3, with TRBD2 as a possible D gene (5 bases). The V end lost 5 bases, the J end lost 4 bases, and 10 bases lay between the germline ends. The length of the CDR3 is 13 residues. Germline V lookup: CDR1 SGHTA, CDR2 FQGTGA. The CDR3 DNA reads as TGTGCCAGCAGCCCCGGACTCTCAGATACGCAGTATTTT. It encodes CASSPGLSDTQYF.

The chain uses TRBV2 and TRBJ1-1; TRBD1 is a possible D gene (6 bases). Germline CDR1 SNHLY, CDR2 FYNNEI. Trimming removed 7 bases from V and 9 bases from J, with 12 bases in between. The CDR3 is made up of 11 amino acids. The CDR3 loop reads CASNGGLKAFF. For the CDR3, the DNA is TGTGCCAGCAATGGGGGGCTTAAAGCTTTCTTT.